These 26 T cell receptor beta chains came from one sample sequenced in a study of cytomegalovirus exposure and HLA in healthy donors. The PCR used 60 Vbeta and 13 Jbeta primers. Profiling relied on immunoSEQ multiplex PCR, and the TCRdb table lists in-frame clones only, not all of them. The sample records about 160,000 clones, 60% to 85% being singletons. The sequencing sample was made of PBMCs. The receptor source for this set is a woman aged 35 to 49 in good health and CMV-seronegative.

V is TRBV7-7 and J is TRBJ1-5; TRBD1 is a possible D gene (5 bases). Trimming took off 3 bases at V and 3 bases at J, with 12 bases between the two ends. Germline CDR1 is SSHAT and CDR2 is FNYEAQ (reference sequence). The CDR3 consists of 15 residues. The DNA for the CDR3 is TGTGCCAGCAGCTTTGGGCAGGGTGACAATCAGCCCCAGCATTTT. The encoded protein is CASSFGQGDNQPQHF.

Written as DNA, the CDR3 is TGCGCCAGCAGTCCTAATCGGGGAAACACCGGGGAGCTGTTTTTT. Encoded protein: CASSPNRGNTGELFF. The chain has TRBV10-1 and TRBJ2-2, with D maybe TRBD2 (5 bases). V lost 5 bases and J lost 2, with 12 bases in between. The CDR3 consists of 15 residues. Per the germline V gene, CDR1 is WNHNN and CDR2 is SYGVQD (reference sequence).

V is TRBV5-1 and J is TRBJ2-3, with TRBD2 identical over 11 bases. The ends lost 6 bases at V and 5 bases at J; junction bases unmatched: 11. The germline CDR1 and CDR2 sequences are SGHRS and YFSETQ. The CDR3 is 16 residues long. The CDR3 DNA reads TGCGCCAGCACCCTGGAGGCTAGCGGGGGGATAGATACGCAGTATTTT. This gives the protein CASTLEASGGIDTQYF.

The CDR3, as DNA: TGTGCCAGCAGTTACCAAACAGGGTTTGAAGCTTTCTTT. It translates to CASSYQTGFEAFF. This chain uses TRBV6-5 with TRBJ1-1; tentative D call: TRBD1 (6 bases). The V and J ends lost 2 bases and 7 bases respectively, with 11 bases between them. The germline V gene encodes CDR1 MNHEY and CDR2 SVGAGI. This CDR3 comprises 13 residues.

The CDR3 nucleotides read TGTGCCAGCAGTTCAGCCGGGGGACGGGGTGAAAAACTGTTTTTT. It specifies CASSSAGGRGEKLFF. The rearrangement links TRBV28 to TRBJ1-4; D is possibly TRBD1 (5 bases). Germline values: CDR1 MDHEN, CDR2 SYDVKM. V lost 4 bases and J 7 bases, leaving 16 bases between the germline ends. The CDR3 length is 15 residues.

The chain is built from TRBV5-1 and TRBJ2-6, with 8 bases fitting TRBD1. The trim removed 3 bases at V and 0 bases at J, leaving 11 bases unmatched. CDR3 length: 19 residues. CDR1 is SGHRS and CDR2 is YFSETQ in the germline V gene. The CDR3 sequence is CASSSQPSGGFSGANVLTF. In nucleotides, the CDR3 is TGCGCCAGCAGCTCGCAGCCCTCAGGGGGCTTCTCTGGGGCCAACGTCCTGACTTTC.

The chain has TRBV6-1 and TRBJ1-2; D gene unclear. Trimming shortened V by 5 bases and J by 10 bases, and 20 bases separated the two germline ends. CDR3 length: 14 residues. Germline CDR1 is MNHNS and CDR2 is SASEGT. CDR3 DNA sequence: TGTGCCAGCAGTTATATAAGCAAATGGGCCTACTACACCTTC. Translation: CASSYISKWAYYTF.

This clone came up a few times. Other DNA sequences of this sample code for an identical CDR3. This chain joins TRBV5-5 and TRBJ1-1, with no clear D. With 2 bases removed from V and 6 bases from J, the gap between germline ends came to 5 bases. The CDR3 loop spans 11 amino acids. Germline assignment: CDR1 SGHKS and CDR2 YYEKEE (reference sequence). DNA for the CDR3: TGTGCCAGCAGCTTACTGTCTGAAGCTTTCTTT. This translates into CASSLLSEAFF.

The chain joins TRBV7-9 to TRBJ2-4; the match to TRBD1 covers 10 bases. V gave up 5 bases and J gave up 6 bases; unmatched junction bases: 10. This CDR3 has 16 amino acids. Germline CDR1 reads SEHNR; CDR2 reads FQNEAQ (reference sequence). CDR3 residues: CASSPRARDRGNIQYF. The CDR3 DNA follows: TGTGCCAGCAGCCCCAGGGCTCGGGACAGGGGAAACATTCAGTACTTC.

The chain couples TRBV4-1 to TRBJ1-2; D possibly corresponds to TRBD1 (5 bases). In germline, CDR1 is MGHRA, CDR2 YSYEKL. Trimming stripped 4 bases from V and 6 bases from J, with 24 bases between. The length of the CDR3 is 17 residues. CDR3 nucleotide sequence: TGCGCCAGCAGCCGGATAGGATGGGCTAGGGGTTCCGATGGCTACACCTTC. Protein product: CASSRIGWARGSDGYTF.

This chain links TRBV9 with TRBJ2-5; no clear D gene. V lost 4 bases to trimming and J lost 3 bases, with 10 bases between them. Germline-derived CDR1 and CDR2 are SGDLS and YYNGEE. This CDR3 comprises 13 residues. The CDR3: CASSPDTEETQYF. CDR3 sequence (DNA): TGTGCCAGCAGCCCTGACACAGAAGAGACCCAGTACTTC.

This chain uses TRBV19 with TRBJ1-4; no clear D gene. Between the trimmed V and J ends, which lost 1 base and 4 bases, there was a span of 13 bases. The germline V gene has CDR1 LNHDA and CDR2 SQIVND (reference sequence). This CDR3 region has 16 residues. In DNA form, the CDR3 reads TGTGCCAGTAGTATAGGTAGAAAACAGCTTAATGAAAAACTGTTTTTT. Translation: CASSIGRKQLNEKLFF.

In this sample, this clone turned up once. The chain combines TRBV5-1 with TRBJ2-3, with TRBD2 identical over 7 bases. Losses at the gene ends were 0 bases for V and 4 bases for J; bases not matched to a gene: 2. The V gene's germline CDR1 is SGHRS and CDR2 YFSETQ. The CDR3 has 14 residues. CDR3 amino acids: CASSLVGGSDTQYF. As DNA, the CDR3 is TGCGCCAGCAGCTTGGTCGGGGGGTCAGATACGCAGTATTTT.

The rearrangement links TRBV19 to TRBJ2-7, with a tentative D call TRBD2 (6 bases). V was shortened by 8 bases and J by 5 bases, with 19 bases between the two germline ends. Germline-derived CDR1 and CDR2 are LNHDA and SQIVND (reference sequence). The CDR3 spans 14 residues. CDR3: CASQLTSLGHEQYF. In DNA form, the CDR3 reads TGTGCCAGTCAACTGACTAGTCTGGGCCACGAGCAGTACTTC.

The gene calls are TRBV6-1 and TRBJ2-7; D possibly corresponds to TRBD2 (5 bases). CDR1 and CDR2 from the germline V gene are MNHNS and SASEGT. This CDR3 contains 14 residues. Trimming cost V 6 bases and J 4 bases, with 16 bases left between them. CDR3 sequence reads: CASSVQRIDYEQYF. The CDR3 DNA is TGTGCCAGCAGCGTGCAGCGGATCGATTACGAGCAGTACTTC.

The chain carries TRBV7-6 and TRBJ1-5, with TRBD1 matching 9 bases. The CDR3 consists of 16 residues. V gave up 5 bases and J gave up 0 bases; unmatched junction bases: 5. CDR1 is SGHVS and CDR2 is FNYEAQ in the germline V gene. The CDR3 protein is CASSPGTGFSNQPQHF. DNA of the CDR3: TGTGCCAGCAGCCCCGGGACAGGGTTTAGCAATCAGCCCCAGCATTTT.

V usage is TRBV4-2 and J usage is TRBJ2-2; a weak D match, TRBD2 (6 bases). Deletions cut 0 bases from V and 1 base from J, with 12 bases between. Germline CDR1 LGHNA, CDR2 YNFKEQ. This CDR3 contains 17 residues. CDR3 coding DNA: TGTGCCAGCAGCCAAGATTTAGCGGCACTGAACACCGGGGAGCTGTTTTTT. Its translation: CASSQDLAALNTGELFF.

This clone was observed once. The chain links TRBV5-4 to TRBJ1-1; 8 bases line up with TRBD1. V lost 5 bases, J lost 4 bases, and 10 bases stayed unmatched. The CDR3 has 15 amino acids. Germline CDR1 SGHNT, CDR2 YYREEE (reference sequence). The CDR3 DNA reads as TGTGCCAGCAGTCCGTGGACAGGGTCGGGCACTGAAGCTTTCTTT. It is translated as CASSPWTGSGTEAFF.

The chain employs TRBV7-9 and TRBJ1-2; D ambiguous. CDR3 length: 14 amino acids. Trimming removed 3 bases at V and 8 bases at J, with 16 bases between. The germline V gene encodes CDR1 SEHNR and CDR2 FQNEAQ (reference sequence). CDR3 nucleotides: TGTGCCAGCAGCTTGGCGGGGAAGCGAGGCGGCTACACCTTC. Residues: CASSLAGKRGGYTF.

The genes are TRBV18 and TRBJ1-1; D call uncertain. This CDR3 has 16 amino acids. Germline CDR1 is KGHSH and CDR2 is LQKENI. Trimming took 8 bases from V and 4 from J, leaving 23 bases between them. The CDR3 DNA reads as TGTGCCAGCACCGAGGAACAACCGAGGGTGGGCACTGAAGCTTTCTTT. It translates to CASTEEQPRVGTEAFF. The variable domain in full, with the rest retrieved from reference TRBV18 and TRBJ1-1, is NAGVMQNPRHLVRRRGQEARLRCSPMKGHSHVYWYRQLPEEGLKFMVYLQKENIIDESGMPKERFSAEFPKEGPSILRIQQVVRGDSAAYFCASTEEQPRVGTEAFFGQGTRLTVV.

The chain carries TRBV2 and TRBJ2-7, with TRBD2 as a possible D gene (6 bases). The CDR3 loop spans 14 amino acids. Trimming stripped 10 bases from V and 0 bases from J, with 16 bases between. CDR1 and CDR2 from the germline V gene are SNHLY and FYNNEI. The CDR3: CATTIRGYSYEQYF. Written as DNA, the CDR3 is TGTGCCACCACGATACGGGGGTACTCCTACGAGCAGTACTTC.

As for this clone: Other DNA sequences in the sample encode the same CDR3. This chain uses TRBV15 with TRBJ1-5; D is ambiguous. V shed 3 bases and J shed 9 bases, with 18 bases lying between them. From germline, CDR1 is LNHNV and CDR2 YYDKDF (reference sequence). CDR3 size: 15 residues. This CDR3 is CATSRVTDPMWPQHF. The CDR3 DNA reads TGTGCCACCAGCAGGGTTACAGATCCAATGTGGCCCCAGCATTTT.

CDR3 coding DNA: TGTGCCAGCAGCCAAGAGCTAGCGGGGGGCCGCCAGACCCAGTACTTC. It encodes CASSQELAGGRQTQYF. This chain links TRBV4-2 with TRBJ2-5, with 11 bases lining up with TRBD2. CDR3 length: 16 amino acids. V shed 0 bases, J shed 6 bases, and the junction held 6 bases outside the gene matches. The V gene's germline CDR1 is LGHNA and CDR2 YNFKEQ.

J is TRBJ2-7 and V is TRBV5-1; TRBD1 agrees at 9 bases. This CDR3 region has 16 residues. V lost 3 bases to trimming and J lost 4 bases; unmatched junction nucleotides: 11. CDR1 is SGHRS and CDR2 is YFSETQ in the germline V gene. CDR3 sequence (DNA): TGCGCCAGCAGCTACTCCGGGACAGGGATGCGGTACGAGCAGTACTTC. Translating it yields CASSYSGTGMRYEQYF.

This clone has just a few counts. The chain recombines TRBV6-4 with TRBJ1-1, with TRBD1 identical over 9 bases. The CDR3 runs to 14 residues. V gave up 5 bases and J gave up 6 bases; unmatched junction bases: 7. In germline, CDR1 is MRHNA, CDR2 SNTAGT. The CDR3, as DNA: TGTGCCAGCAGTTTTGGGACAGGGAAGCCTGAAGCTTTCTTT. As protein: CASSFGTGKPEAFF.

The rearrangement links TRBV10-2 to TRBJ1-3; D uncertain. The CDR3 covers 11 residues. Germline-derived CDR1 and CDR2 are WSHSY and SAAADI. V shed 8 bases and J shed 4 bases, with 6 bases lying between them. DNA for the CDR3: TGCGCCAGCGCGTCCGGAAACACCATATATTTT. It yields the protein CASASGNTIYF.